This TCR beta chain was recorded in a study of blood T cell repertoires in COVID-19. Overall study: Collection of acute and convalescent COVID-19 samples took place in the United States, Italy and Spain. T cells, B-cell-depleted T cells, or PBMCs provided the cDNA or gDNA that served as material.

There are 14 residues in the CDR3. J was trimmed by 2 bases and V by 4 bases; bases with no gene match: 3. From germline, CDR1 is SGHNT and CDR2 YYREEE (reference sequence). Produced via immunoSEQ multiplex PCR; TCRdb's table is partial and in-frame only. This sample has around 200,000 clones, with around 75% found just once. Material: peripheral blood. This receptor was identified in a human donor in a cohort sampled during active COVID-19. The rearrangement uses TRBV5-4 and TRBJ2-7; TRBD1 matches at 10 bases. For the CDR3, the DNA is TGTGCCAGCAGCCGGGGACAGGGGACCTACGAGCAGTACTTC. Encoded protein: CASSRGQGTYEQYF.